These T cell receptor beta chains were read from a single sample in a study of chemoradiotherapy in HPV16-positive cancers. Only in-frame clones appear in the TCRdb table, and some are missing; sequencing was by immunoSEQ multiplex PCR. In the table there are about 7,000 clones, 60% to 80% of which are singletons. The sample here was taken from a patient who underwent chemoradiotherapy. The origin of the receptors is a human donor with HPV-associated anogenital cancer. Each CDR3 is given with its conserved first and last residue. D genes are given only for firm matches. For some rows the clone size is stated as once, few or many, or as a class when expanded; others skip it.

d_gene	abundance	j_gene	v_gene	CDR3nt	CDR3aa
-	few	TRBJ2-3	TRBV5-6	TGTGCCAGCAGCTCCAGGACTACGACAGATACGCAGTATTTT	CASSSRTTTDTQYF
-	-	TRBJ1-2	TRBV6-1	TGTGCCAGCAGGGGGGGGCGAGGCTACACCTTC	CASRGGRGYTF
-	-	TRBJ1-2	TRBV7-2	TGTGCCAGCAGCTTTAACCAGGGAGACTATGGCTACACCTTC	CASSFNQGDYGYTF
-	once	TRBJ2-6	TRBV28	TGTGCCAGCAGCGTTGCTGGGGCCAACGTCCTGACTTTC	CASSVAGANVLTF
-	-	TRBJ2-7	TRBV30	TGTGCCTGGAGTGTACCGGGCTACGAGCAGTACTTC	CAWSVPGYEQYF
-	-	TRBJ1-4	TRBV28	TGCGCCAGCAGATCTACAGAGGGGCTGTTTTTT	CASRSTEGLFF
TRBD1	once	TRBJ2-7	TRBV30	TGTGCCTGGACGTCCGGGACAGAACCATACGAGCAGTACTTC	CAWTSGTEPYEQYF
-	-	TRBJ1-5	TRBV19	TGTGCCAGTAGTGCCCGCAGGGATCAGCCCCAGCATTTT	CASSARRDQPQHF
-	-	TRBJ1-1	TRBV14	TGTGCCAGCAGCCTTCAGGGGAACACTGAAGCTTTCTTT	CASSLQGNTEAFF
-	once	TRBJ2-3	TRBV6-5	TGTGCCAGCAGTTCCGAGGGGACGGGCACAGATACGCAGTATTTT	CASSSEGTGTDTQYF
-	-	TRBJ1-5	TRBV28	TGTGCCAGCAGCCCCGTTAATCAGCCCCAGCATTTT	CASSPVNQPQHF
-	once	TRBJ1-1	TRBV4-1	TGCGCCAGCAGCCAAGATCGTAAGGGGCAGGGTATCGGCACTGAAGCTTTCTTT	CASSQDRKGQGIGTEAFF
-	-	TRBJ2-7	TRBV2	TGTGCCAGCAGTGACCCACTGTACGAGCAGTACTTC	CASSDPLYEQYF
-	-	TRBJ1-4	TRBV30	TGTGCCTGGAGTGTTCCGGCCGCTAAACTGTTTTTT	CAWSVPAAKLFF
TRBD1	-	TRBJ1-6	TRBV7-3	TGTGCCAGCAGCTTATGGGACAGCAGTAATTCACCCCTCCACTTT	CASSLWDSSNSPLHF
-	-	TRBJ1-1	TRBV6-4	TGTGCCAGCAGTGCCTCGGTCGGCACTGAAGCTTTCTTT	CASSASVGTEAFF
-	-	TRBJ2-1	TRBV11-3	TGTGCCAGCAGCTTAGGGTGGCGAAGGGAGCAGTTCTTC	CASSLGWRREQFF
-	-	TRBJ1-1	TRBV11-2	TGTGCCAGCAGCTCCTTCGGGACCGCGAACACTGAAGCTTTCTTT	CASSSFGTANTEAFF
-	-	TRBJ1-1	TRBV9	TGTGCCAGCAGCGCCACAATGAACACTGAAGCTTTCTTT	CASSATMNTEAFF
-	-	TRBJ1-6	TRBV5-4	TGTGCCAGCAGCTTTAAGGCCAGGGACAATTCACCCCTCCACTTT	CASSFKARDNSPLHF
-	-	TRBJ1-3	TRBV4-1	TGCGCCAGCAGCCAATCTCTGATCTCTGGAAACACCATATATTTT	CASSQSLISGNTIYF
-	few	TRBJ1-2	TRBV10-2	TGCGCCAGCAGTGAGTCTCCGGACAACAACTATGGCTACACCTTC	CASSESPDNNYGYTF
TRBD1	-	TRBJ1-3	TRBV5-1	TGCGCCAGTGGAGGGGATGGGGACAGGGTCGGAAACACCATATATTTT	CASGGDGDRVGNTIYF
-	once	TRBJ1-2	TRBV28	TGTGCCAGCAGTCAAACGGGGTGGGGGATGGATGGCTACACCTTC	CASSQTGWGMDGYTF
-	-	TRBJ1-2	TRBV9	TGTGCCAGCAGCGTAGCGGGTCAGGGACATGGCTACACCTTC	CASSVAGQGHGYTF
-	-	TRBJ2-7	TRBV5-1	TGCGCCAGCAGCTTGGTGCCGGACCAAGGCGCCTACGAGCAGTACTTC	CASSLVPDQGAYEQYF
TRBD2	-	TRBJ2-7	TRBV7-2	TGTGCCAGCAGCTCTCCGGGACTAGCGGGATCTAGTTTCTCCTACGAGCAGTACTTC	CASSSPGLAGSSFSYEQYF
-	-	TRBJ2-1	TRBV7-3	TGTGCCAGCAGCTTATCGTCCAATGAGCAGTTCTTC	CASSLSSNEQFF